The clone carrying this T cell receptor beta chain has a handful of counts. The V gene end was trimmed by 4 bases and the J gene end by 2 bases; junction bases not matched to a gene: 9. This CDR3 region has 16 residues. Per germline, CDR1 MGHRA and CDR2 YSYEKL. This entry comes from a study of T cell repertoires in cytomegalovirus infection. TCRdb analysed the reads with MiXCR anew, one entry per CDR3 protein. This repertoire shows some 300,000 distinct CDR3 sequences, about 13% found once; its top ten account for about 8.7%. The source is a human donor in good health (CMV status not recorded). Some clones in this sample may be carry-over from other donors' samples. The specimen sequenced was PBMCs. The rearrangement joins TRBV4-1 to TRBJ2-7; 9 bases match TRBD1. The CDR3 sequence is CASSPKDRGEAYEQYF. As DNA, the CDR3 is TGCGCCAGCAGCCCCAAGGACAGGGGAGAAGCCTACGAGCAGTACTTC.